This T cell receptor beta chain was sequenced during a study of T-cell memory formation after mild COVID-19. Per germline, CDR1 MNHEY and CDR2 SMNVEV (reference sequence). Germline trimming cut 6 bases from V and 3 bases from J; bases unmatched to any gene: 10. The CDR3 consists of 16 residues. Libraries for TCRalpha and TCRbeta carried sample barcodes and unique molecular identifiers via 5'RACE. TCRdb reprocessed the 5' RACE reads with MiXCR, giving one entry per CDR3 protein. The table lists a few hundred thousand distinct CDR3 sequences, around 30% of them singletons. Study-level findings and limits: Clones contracting across day 15 to 85 had a balanced CD4/CD8 profile; later expanding clones leaned CD4+. The study detected some responding clones in pre-infection memory, suggesting cross-reactive memory joined. Contracting CD4+ clones were located mainly in CM and EM, and CD8+ clones in EMRA.

Points on this clonotype: Its antigen remains unknown.

The material sequenced was PBMCs or a T cell subset sorted from them (not recorded which). The rearrangement uses TRBV27 and TRBJ1-5; 8 bases map to TRBD1. The clonotype was recovered from an adult woman who had mild COVID-19 (a few samples of this study predate the infection). Cell type and time point are not known. The CDR3 region is CASRQGAGGPNQPQHF. CDR3 coding DNA: TGTGCCAGCAGACAAGGGGCAGGGGGCCCCAATCAGCCCCAGCATTTT.